One and the same sample provided the 27 T cell receptor beta chains below, sequenced in a study of control samples from healthy donors and cancer patients. Here immunoSEQ multiplex PCR was the method, and the copy in TCRdb shows in-frame clones only, minus some. This sample yields some 130,000 clones, of which approximately 86% are seen a single time; 8.5% to 9.5% belongs to the top ten. The sequenced sample consisted of blood. Receptor source: a young woman in good health.

This clone showed up just once. The chain links TRBV9 to TRBJ2-6; D is undetermined. Trimming shortened V by 2 bases and J by 2 bases, and 5 bases separated the two germline ends. Germline CDR1 SGDLS, CDR2 YYNGEE. The CDR3 runs to 14 residues. As DNA, the CDR3 is TGTGCCAGCAGCGTGGTTGCTGGGGCCAACGTCCTGACTTTC. Translation gives CASSVVAGANVLTF. Looking up the rest from reference TRBV9 and TRBJ2-6 gives the full variable domain: DSGVTQTPKHLITATGQRVTLRCSPRSGDLSVYWYQQSLDQGLQFLIQYYNGEERAKGNILERFSAQQFPDLHSELNLSSLELGDSALYFCASSVVAGANVLTFGAGSRLTVL.

The genes are TRBV2 and TRBJ1-5; TRBD1 agrees at 8 bases. The CDR3 has 15 amino acids. With 5 bases clipped from V and 2 bases from J, the junction kept 5 bases outside the gene matches. The germline CDR1 and CDR2 sequences are SNHLY and FYNNEI. The CDR3 sequence is CASSTDRGGNQPQHF. CDR3 bases: TGTGCCAGCAGTACCGACAGGGGAGGCAATCAGCCCCAGCATTTT.

The rearrangement links TRBV5-1 to TRBJ2-5; 7 positions match TRBD2. Germline loops: CDR1 SGHRS, CDR2 YFSETQ. The CDR3 consists of 15 residues. V was pared by 4 bases and J by 3 bases, with 9 bases of the junction left unmatched. The CDR3 bases are TGCGCCAGCAGCCTGCGGGGAGGGAAGGAAGAGACCCAGTACTTC. Protein: CASSLRGGKEETQYF.

This chain uses TRBV11-3 with TRBJ2-5; D unresolved. V was trimmed by 0 bases and J by 3 bases, leaving 5 bases between them. CDR1 is SGHNT, CDR2 YENEEA, per germline. The CDR3 extends over 13 amino acids. CDR3 amino acids: CASSLEVKETQYF. DNA for the CDR3: TGTGCCAGCAGCTTAGAAGTCAAAGAGACCCAGTACTTC.

This clone occurred once. This chain joins TRBV15 and TRBJ2-3; TRBD2 might be the D (5 bases). Per the germline V gene, CDR1 is LNHNV and CDR2 is YYDKDF (reference sequence). The CDR3 has 15 residues. V dropped 0 bases and J dropped 6 bases, with 13 bases sitting between them. The DNA for the CDR3 is TGTGCCACCAGCAGAGATGGGAGTGTCCGGGATACGCAGTATTTT. Residues: CATSRDGSVRDTQYF.

The gene calls are TRBV21-1 and TRBJ2-3; the table's D gene call, TRBD2, was not cross checked with the DNA. TRBV21-1 is marked as a pseudogene. The CDR3 spans 17 residues. CDR3 in amino acids: CASSKAGTSDSTDTQYF. In DNA form, the CDR3 reads TGTGCCAGCAGCAAAGCTGGAACTAGCGATAGCACAGATACGCAGTATTTT.

J is TRBJ2-7 and V is TRBV6-5; TRBD2 aligns across 9 bases. Trimming at V came to 9 bases and at J to 3 bases, leaving 12 bases not matched to a gene. Germline loops: CDR1 MNHEY, CDR2 SVGAGI. This CDR3 spans 15 amino acids. This chain's CDR3 is CARCLIAGVFYEQYF. The DNA of the CDR3 is TGTGCCAGGTGCCTTATAGCGGGAGTTTTCTACGAGCAGTACTTC.

This chain uses TRBV20-1 with TRBJ2-4; no definite D call. Germline V CDR1 and CDR2: DFQATT, SNEGSKA (reference sequence). Trimming cost V 2 bases and J 6 bases, with 5 bases left between them. This CDR3 spans 11 amino acids. CDR3 amino acids: CSARNGNIQYF. The CDR3 region has the DNA TGCAGTGCTAGAAATGGAAACATTCAGTACTTC.

This clone was counted once. The rearrangement uses TRBV30 and TRBJ1-4; D not certain. Between the trimmed V and J ends, which lost 6 bases and 4 bases, there was a span of 15 bases. Germline V lookup: CDR1 GTSNPN, CDR2 SVGIG (reference sequence). The CDR3 loop spans 14 amino acids. CDR3 loop: CACYSGILNEKLFF. CDR3 bases: TGTGCCTGTTACTCCGGGATACTTAATGAAAAACTGTTTTTT.

V and J are TRBV5-6 and TRBJ2-3; D remains unclear. Germline loops: CDR1 SGHDT, CDR2 YYEEEE. This CDR3 has 15 residues. Between the trimmed V and J ends, which lost 0 bases and 6 bases, there was a span of 14 bases. The CDR3 protein is CASSLGTPIGDTQYF. The CDR3 DNA reads TGTGCCAGCAGCTTGGGAACACCCATTGGGGATACGCAGTATTTT.

V usage is TRBV7-7 and J usage is TRBJ2-1; 15 bases line up with TRBD2. The CDR3 covers 19 residues. Germline lookup yields CDR1 SSHAT and CDR2 FNYEAQ (reference sequence). V shed 6 bases, J shed 0 bases, and the junction held 9 bases outside the gene matches. The CDR3 DNA is TGTGCCAGCAGGGGACTAGCGGGAGGCCTTAATCGCTCCTACAATGAGCAGTTCTTC. Translating gives CASRGLAGGLNRSYNEQFF.

V gene TRBV4-2 combines with J gene TRBJ1-1, with D perhaps TRBD1 (6 bases). CDR3 length equals 15 residues. Between the trimmed V and J ends, which lost 0 bases and 11 bases, there was a span of 19 bases. Germline-derived CDR1 and CDR2 are LGHNA and YNFKEQ. CDR3 DNA sequence: TGTGCCAGCAGCCAAGAAAACGGGGGGGCCCGGAGGGCTTTCTTT. As protein: CASSQENGGARRAFF.

The chain joins TRBV18 to TRBJ2-3; the D is unclear. CDR1 and CDR2 from the germline V gene are KGHSH and LQKENI. This CDR3 is built from 12 residues. V was trimmed by 3 bases and J by 5 bases, leaving 6 bases between them. CDR3 nucleotides: TGTGCCAGCTCACCGGGCGGAGATACGCAGTATTTT. It codes for CASSPGGDTQYF.

J is TRBJ2-5 and V is TRBV5-4; TRBD2 matches at 9 bases. The CDR3 has 16 amino acids. The V gene's germline CDR1 is SGHNT and CDR2 YYREEE (reference sequence). Trimming cost V 3 bases and J 5 bases; bases outside gene matches: 11. The CDR3 protein is CASSSPTSGPVETQYF. CDR3 coding DNA: TGTGCCAGCAGCTCTCCGACTAGCGGCCCGGTGGAGACCCAGTACTTC.

The rearrangement uses TRBV6-2 or TRBV6-3 and TRBJ2-5, with 9 bases lining up with TRBD1. Germline loops: CDR1 MNHEY, CDR2 SVGEGT. J gave up 2 bases and V 6 bases, and 13 bases lay outside the gene matches. This CDR3 is 17 amino acids long. The CDR3 bases are TGTGCCAGCAGCCCTACCCGACAGGGGGTAGTGCAAGAGACCCAGTACTTC. Its translation is CASSPTRQGVVQETQYF.

The chain joins TRBV28 to TRBJ2-3; 7 nucleotides align to TRBD2. V lost 6 bases to trimming and J lost 5 bases; unmatched junction nucleotides: 5. The CDR3 is made up of 13 amino acids. The germline CDR1 and CDR2 sequences are MDHEN and SYDVKM. This chain's CDR3 is CASRIPSGDTQYF. The CDR3 nucleotides read TGTGCCAGCAGGATTCCTAGCGGAGATACGCAGTATTTT.

V usage is TRBV3-1 (or the pseudogene TRBV3-2) and J usage is TRBJ2-7, with 7 bases aligning to TRBD2. The CDR3 has 15 amino acids. Per the germline V gene, CDR1 is LGHDT and CDR2 is YNNKEL (reference sequence). After removal of 1 base from V and 6 bases from J, the junction contained 9 bases not matched to a gene. CDR3 in DNA: TGTGCCAGCAGCCAAGGCAGCGGGATAAGAGTCGAGCAGTACTTC. Its protein product is CASSQGSGIRVEQYF.

The J gene is TRBJ2-1, the V gene TRBV4-1; D is perhaps TRBD1 or TRBD2 (5 bases each). The CDR3 spans 16 residues. Looked up from germline, CDR1 is MGHRA and CDR2 is YSYEKL. V was clipped by 3 bases and J by 0 bases, with 12 bases between them. The CDR3 here is CASSHPGRSSYNEQFF. The CDR3 nucleotides are TGCGCCAGCAGCCACCCGGGACGGAGCTCCTACAATGAGCAGTTCTTC.

The chain uses TRBV2 and TRBJ2-3; unclear D gene. V lost 5 bases, J lost 0 bases, and 12 bases lay in between. CDR1 and CDR2 from the germline V gene are SNHLY and FYNNEI. The CDR3 is 15 amino acids. The CDR3, as DNA: TGTGCCAGCAGTCCCTTGATGGCTAGCACAGATACGCAGTATTTT. Protein product: CASSPLMASTDTQYF.

J is TRBJ2-7 and V is TRBV9, with TRBD2 matching 13 bases. This CDR3 spans 16 amino acids. V shed 1 base and J 5 bases; nucleotides not matched to a gene: 6. The germline V gene has CDR1 SGDLS and CDR2 YYNGEE. The CDR3 is CASSVIGLAGEDEQYF. The CDR3 nucleotides read TGTGCCAGCAGCGTAATAGGACTAGCGGGAGAGGACGAGCAGTACTTC.

The V call is TRBV19, the J call TRBJ1-6; D is uncertain. Trimming took 5 bases from V and 0 from J, leaving 5 bases between them. Germline values: CDR1 LNHDA, CDR2 SQIVND (reference sequence). The CDR3 is made up of 14 amino acids. The CDR3 DNA follows: TGTGCCAGTAGTGCGAGCTCCTATAATTCACCCCTCCACTTT. Its protein is CASSASSYNSPLHF.

The rearrangement joins TRBV9 to TRBJ2-3, with D unresolved. This CDR3 is 16 amino acids long. V lost 7 bases and J 0 bases, leaving 18 bases between the germline ends. Germline CDR1 reads SGDLS; CDR2 reads YYNGEE. Written as DNA, the CDR3 is TGTGCCAGCGACCCAAGGGCAACAACTAGCACAGATACGCAGTATTTT. Translated: CASDPRATTSTDTQYF. Full variable domain (outside the CDR3, taken from reference TRBV9 and TRBJ2-3): DSGVTQTPKHLITATGQRVTLRCSPRSGDLSVYWYQQSLDQGLQFLIQYYNGEERAKGNILERFSAQQFPDLHSELNLSSLELGDSALYFCASDPRATTSTDTQYFGPGTRLTVL.

The chain couples TRBV7-9 to TRBJ2-1; TRBD2 agrees at 9 bases. CDR1 SEHNR and CDR2 FQNEAQ come from the germline V gene (reference sequence). The CDR3 totals 17 residues. The V gene end was trimmed by 5 bases and the J gene end by 4 bases; junction bases not matched to a gene: 12. This chain's CDR3 is CASSVSVGLAPYNEQFF. In DNA, the CDR3 is TGTGCCAGCAGCGTTAGTGTTGGACTAGCGCCTTACAATGAGCAGTTCTTC. Looking up the rest from reference TRBV7-9 and TRBJ2-1 gives the full variable domain: DTGVSQNPRHKITKRGQNVTFRCDPISEHNRLYWYRQTLGQGPEFLTYFQNEAQLEKSRLLSDRFSAERPKGSFSTLEIQRTEQGDSAMYLCASSVSVGLAPYNEQFFGPGTRLTVL.

The chain is built from TRBV6-1 and TRBJ2-3; 7 positions match TRBD1. This CDR3 region has 16 residues. The trim removed 3 bases at V and 4 bases at J, leaving 10 bases unmatched. Germline CDR1 reads MNHNS; CDR2 reads SASEGT. The CDR3 spells CASSDYKTGNADTQYF. For the CDR3, the DNA is TGTGCCAGCAGTGATTATAAGACAGGGAACGCAGATACGCAGTATTTT.

The V and J genes are TRBV19 and TRBJ2-7, with D maybe TRBD1 (5 bases). Trimming shortened V by 5 bases and J by 3 bases, and 11 bases separated the two germline ends. This CDR3 contains 13 residues. Germline values: CDR1 LNHDA, CDR2 SQIVND (reference sequence). In DNA, the CDR3 is TGTGCCAGTAGTCAGGGCAAGGTCTACGAGCAGTACTTC. This gives the protein CASSQGKVYEQYF.

V gene TRBV18 combines with J gene TRBJ2-1; 7 bases align to TRBD2. Germline V gives CDR1 KGHSH, CDR2 LQKENI. CDR3 length equals 14 residues. V was pared by 2 bases and J by 8 bases, with 6 bases of the junction left unmatched. The DNA for the CDR3 is TGTGCCAGCTCACCATTGATTAGCGGGCATGAGCAGTTCTTC. Translated, it gives CASSPLISGHEQFF.

This rearrangement joins TRBV19 to TRBJ1-2, with a tentative D call TRBD1 (6 bases). The V and J ends lost 3 bases and 8 bases respectively, with 16 bases between them. The germline V gene has CDR1 LNHDA and CDR2 SQIVND (reference sequence). CDR3 length equals 14 residues. The CDR3 sequence: CASSINREAFGYTF. CDR3 DNA sequence: TGTGCCAGTAGTATTAACAGGGAAGCCTTCGGCTACACCTTC.